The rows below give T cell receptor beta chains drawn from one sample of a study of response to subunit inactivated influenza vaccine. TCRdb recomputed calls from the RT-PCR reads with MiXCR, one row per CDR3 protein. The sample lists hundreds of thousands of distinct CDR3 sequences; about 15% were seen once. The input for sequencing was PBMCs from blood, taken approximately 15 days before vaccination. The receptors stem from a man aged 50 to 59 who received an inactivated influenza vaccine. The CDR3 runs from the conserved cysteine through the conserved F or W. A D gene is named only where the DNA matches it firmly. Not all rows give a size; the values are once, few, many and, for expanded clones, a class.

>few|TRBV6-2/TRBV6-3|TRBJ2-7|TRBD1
TGTGCCAGCATGAGGACAGGGATCTCCTACGAGCAGTACTTC
CASMRTGISYEQYF
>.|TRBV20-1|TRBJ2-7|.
TGCAGTGCTTATGAACGGGCGATCCAGGACGAGCAGTACTTC
CSAYERAIQDEQYF
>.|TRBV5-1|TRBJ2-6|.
TGCGCCAGCAGCTTGGCCGTGGTCACTGGGGCCAACGTCCTGATTTTC
CASSLAVVTGANVLIF
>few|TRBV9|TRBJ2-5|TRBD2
TGTGCCAGCAGCGACTTAGCGGGGTCACAAGAGACCCAGTACTTC
CASSDLAGSQETQYF
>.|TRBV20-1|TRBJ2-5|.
TGCAGTGCTAACCCCCTGTCGTTTGGAGAGACCCAGTACTTC
CSANPLSFGETQYF
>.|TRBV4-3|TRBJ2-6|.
TGCGCCAGCAGCCAAGATACGCGTCCCGGGGCCAACGTCCTGACTTTC
CASSQDTRPGANVLTF
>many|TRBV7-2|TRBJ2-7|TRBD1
TGCGCCAGCAGCTTGGACAGGGGGCACTACGAGCAGTACTTC
CASSLDRGHYEQYF
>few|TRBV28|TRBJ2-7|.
TGTGCCAGCATTCCTGGACCGGACTTACGATACGAGCAGTACTTC
CASIPGPDLRYEQYF
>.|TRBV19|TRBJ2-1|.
TGTGCCAGTAGTCCGGGACCCAGAAATTACAATGAGCAGTTCTTC
CASSPGPRNYNEQFF
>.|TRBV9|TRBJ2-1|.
TGTGCCAGCAGCGCTGGACCAGCCCGGGAGAATGAGCAGTTCTTC
CASSAGPARENEQFF
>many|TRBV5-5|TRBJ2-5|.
TGTGCCAGCAGCTTGGGACAGGTTCAAGAGACCCAGTACTTC
CASSLGQVQETQYF
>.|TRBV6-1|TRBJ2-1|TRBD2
TGTGCCAGCATATCCGGGACTAGCGGGAAGTATGAGCAGTTCTTC
CASISGTSGKYEQFF
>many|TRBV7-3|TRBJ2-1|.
TGTGCCAGCAGCTCGTACCTAAATGAGCAGTTCTTC
CASSSYLNEQFF
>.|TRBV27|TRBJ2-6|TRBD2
TGTGCCAGCAGTTTGTGGCATGGAACCGGGGGGGCCCTCTCTGGGGCCAACGTCCTGACTTTC
CASSLWHGTGGALSGANVLTF
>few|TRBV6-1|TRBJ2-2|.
TGTGCCACCCGGGTCAGCCCGAACACCGGGGAGCTGTTTTTT
CATRVSPNTGELFF
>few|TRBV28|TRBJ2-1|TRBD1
TGTGCCAGCAGTTTACTAACTAGACAGGGCCCCATCAATGAGCAGTTCTTC
CASSLLTRQGPINEQFF
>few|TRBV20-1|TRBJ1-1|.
TGCAGTGCTGAACAGGGCCGGAACACTGAAGCTTTCTTT
CSAEQGRNTEAFF
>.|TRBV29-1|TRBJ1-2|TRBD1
TGCAGCACTGACAGGGTTAGGAACTATGGCTACACCTTC
CSTDRVRNYGYTF
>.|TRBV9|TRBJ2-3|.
TGTGCCAGCAGCGTAGCTTCATCCGCCACAGATACGCAGTATTTT
CASSVASSATDTQYF
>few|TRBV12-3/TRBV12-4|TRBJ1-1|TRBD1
TGTGCCAGCATCAGGGGGCTAGAGAACACTGAAGCTTTCTTT
CASIRGLENTEAFF
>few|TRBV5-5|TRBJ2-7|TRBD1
TGTGCCAGCAGCCTATTAGACAGGGCCGAGCAGTACTTC
CASSLLDRAEQYF
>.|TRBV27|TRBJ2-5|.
TGTGCCAGCAGTTTATCATACAGGGAGGAGACCCAGTACTTC
CASSLSYREETQYF
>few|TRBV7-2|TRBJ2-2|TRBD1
TGTGCCAGCAGCTTATTCCCGGGACAGGGGAACACCGGGGAGCTGTTTTTT
CASSLFPGQGNTGELFF
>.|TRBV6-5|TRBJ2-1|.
TGTGCCAGCAGTTATGTGGGGGCCGCCCCGACCTACAATGAGCAGTTCTTC
CASSYVGAAPTYNEQFF
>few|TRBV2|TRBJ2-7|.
TGTGCCAGCAGCCAATTGGGTGAAATTGGCGAGCAGTACTTC
CASSQLGEIGEQYF
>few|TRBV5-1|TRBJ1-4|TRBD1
TGCGCCAGCAGCATCGCCGCGACAGGGTTTGAAAAACTGTTTTTT
CASSIAATGFEKLFF
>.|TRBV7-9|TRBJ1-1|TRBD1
TGTGCCAGCAGCGATCGGACAGGCCAAAACACTGAAGCTTTCTTT
CASSDRTGQNTEAFF
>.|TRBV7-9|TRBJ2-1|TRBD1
TGTGCCAGCAGCTTTGGACAGGGGGTCTTCAATGAGCAGTTCTTC
CASSFGQGVFNEQFF
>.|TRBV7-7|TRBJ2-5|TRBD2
TGTGCCAGCAGCTCTTTGGGAGGGTCTCCCCAGTACTTC
CASSSLGGSPQYF
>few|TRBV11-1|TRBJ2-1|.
TGTGCCAGCAGACCCCCGAGCTTCGGTGAGCAGTTCTTC
CASRPPSFGEQFF
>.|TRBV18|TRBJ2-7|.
TGTGCCAGCTCACCAACTAGCAACTACGAGCAGTACTTC
CASSPTSNYEQYF
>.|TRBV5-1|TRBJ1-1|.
TGCGCCAGCAGCCCGATAGTTGGGGCCCGAAACACTGAAGCTTTCTTT
CASSPIVGARNTEAFF
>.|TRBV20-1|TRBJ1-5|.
TGCAGTGCTAGAGATCACAACAATCAGCCCCAGCATTTT
CSARDHNNQPQHF
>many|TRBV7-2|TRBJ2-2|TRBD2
TGTGCCAGCAGCCGATCGGGACTACAAAACACCGGGGAGCTGTTTTTT
CASSRSGLQNTGELFF
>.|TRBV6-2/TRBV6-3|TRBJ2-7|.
TGTGCCAGCAGTGACTACTTGGGGAGCTCCTACGAGCAGTACTTC
CASSDYLGSSYEQYF
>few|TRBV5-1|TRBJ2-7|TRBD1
TGCGCCAGCAGCGGACGGACAGGGAACTACGAGCAGTACTTC
CASSGRTGNYEQYF
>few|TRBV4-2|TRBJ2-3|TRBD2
TGTGCCAGCAGCCAAGAAACGGCTAGCGGGAGAACAGATACGCAGTATTTT
CASSQETASGRTDTQYF
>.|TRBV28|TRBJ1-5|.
TGTGCCAGCAGTTTATACCGCCTGGGATTCTATAGCAATCAGCCCCAGCATTTT
CASSLYRLGFYSNQPQHF
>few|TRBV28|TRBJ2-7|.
TGTGCCAGCAGTTTAACGGGCAGAACTGAGCAGTACTTC
CASSLTGRTEQYF
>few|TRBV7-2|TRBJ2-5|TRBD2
TGTGCCAGCAGCAAATCCGGGACTAGCGGGAGCAGGTACTTC
CASSKSGTSGSRYF
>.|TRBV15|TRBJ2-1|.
TGTGCCACCAGCAGAGATCAGCCGACGCCCTACAATGAGCAGTTCTTC
CATSRDQPTPYNEQFF
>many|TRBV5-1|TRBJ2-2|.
TGCGCCAGCAGCCAGGAGATTGGGGCGGTCGGGGAGCTGTTTTTT
CASSQEIGAVGELFF
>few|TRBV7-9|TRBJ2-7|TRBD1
TGTGCCAGCAGCTTACAGAAGCTGGGACAGGGGCCCTACGAGCAGTACTTC
CASSLQKLGQGPYEQYF